The 4 T cell receptor beta chains below all came from one sample that was sequenced in a study of cytomegalovirus exposure and HLA in healthy donors (dated by TCRdb to about 2017). The method was the immunoSEQ multiplex PCR assay. For the multiplex PCR, a mixture combining 60 forward primers for TCR Vbeta segments and 13 reverse primers for TCR Jbeta segments was used. TCRdb provides this immuneACCESS table in a form limited to in-frame rearrangements. Some clones are lacking; in checked studies, under half of them reflect an unresolved V gene, and why the rest are absent is not known. For this sample the table gives about 110,000 clones, of which about two thirds were detected only once. The top ten clones comprise over 2.5% of the sample. Sequences were obtained from PBMCs. These receptors were collected from a female donor in good health and CMV-seronegative.

The chain has TRBV5-5 and TRBJ2-2; 8 bases are a match to TRBD2. The CDR3 totals 14 residues. Looked up from germline, CDR1 is SGHKS and CDR2 is YYEKEE (reference sequence). V dropped 7 bases and J dropped 5; count of bases not matched to a gene: 7. CDR3 sequence reads: CASAAGGLTGELFF. In DNA form, the CDR3 reads TGTGCCAGCGCGGCGGGAGGTTTAACCGGGGAGCTGTTTTTT.

V and J are TRBV6-4 and TRBJ2-2; 8 bases line up with TRBD1. Germline loops: CDR1 MRHNA, CDR2 SNTAGT. Trimming at V came to 7 bases and at J to 4 bases, leaving 5 bases not matched to a gene. The CDR3 runs to 14 residues. The CDR3 DNA reads as TGTGCCAGCAAGACAGGGGCCAGCACCGGGGAGCTGTTTTTT. The encoded protein is CASKTGASTGELFF.

This chain uses TRBV19 with TRBJ2-1; 9 nucleotides line up with TRBD2. Germline V gene lookup returns CDR1 LNHDA and CDR2 SQIVND (reference sequence). V was clipped by 5 bases and J by 3 bases; unmatched bases: 5. The CDR3 loop spans 15 amino acids. CDR3 sequence reads: CASSARTSDYNEQFF. Written as DNA, the CDR3 is TGTGCCAGTAGTGCGCGGACTAGCGACTACAATGAGCAGTTCTTC.

The chain uses TRBV9 and TRBJ2-6, with D perhaps TRBD1 (5 bases). From germline, CDR1 is SGDLS and CDR2 YYNGEE. Trimming took 1 base from V and 8 from J, leaving 10 bases between them. This CDR3 contains 14 residues. The DNA of the CDR3 is TGTGCCAGCAGCGTACAGGGCGCGCCCAACGTCCTGACTTTC. The encoded protein is CASSVQGAPNVLTF. The entire variable domain, with the rest obtained from reference TRBV9 and TRBJ2-6, is as follows: DSGVTQTPKHLITATGQRVTLRCSPRSGDLSVYWYQQSLDQGLQFLIQYYNGEERAKGNILERFSAQQFPDLHSELNLSSLELGDSALYFCASSVQGAPNVLTFGAGSRLTVL.